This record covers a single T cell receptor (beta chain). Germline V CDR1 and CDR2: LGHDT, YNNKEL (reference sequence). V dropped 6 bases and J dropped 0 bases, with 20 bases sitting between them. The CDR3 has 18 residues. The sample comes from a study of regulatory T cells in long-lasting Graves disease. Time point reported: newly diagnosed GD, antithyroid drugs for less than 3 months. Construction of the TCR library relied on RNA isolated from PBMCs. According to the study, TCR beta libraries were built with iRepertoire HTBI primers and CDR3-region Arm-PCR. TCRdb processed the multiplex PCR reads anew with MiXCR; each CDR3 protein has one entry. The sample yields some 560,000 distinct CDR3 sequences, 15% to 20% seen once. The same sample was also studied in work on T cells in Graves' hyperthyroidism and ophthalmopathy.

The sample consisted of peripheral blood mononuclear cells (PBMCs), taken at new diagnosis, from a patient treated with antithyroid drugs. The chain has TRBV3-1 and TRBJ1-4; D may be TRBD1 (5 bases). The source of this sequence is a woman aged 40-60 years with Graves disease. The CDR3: CASSQGALEGSTNEKLFF. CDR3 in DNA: TGTGCCAGCAGTCAGGGCGCTTTGGAGGGGTCAACTAATGAAAAACTGTTTTTT.